This record concerns one T cell receptor (beta chain) sequence. This record comes from a study of blood T cell repertoires in COVID-19. Looking at the study overall: Acute and convalescent COVID-19 specimens originated in the United States, Italy and Spain. In each case, the material was cDNA or gDNA derived from T cells, B-cell-depleted T cells, or PBMCs.

The authors' processing: It was from reference gene primer amplification that nucleated cell counts were estimated. TCRdb keeps only in-frame clones here, not all; method: immunoSEQ multiplex PCR. That table furnishes V, J and clone size, whereas the DNA furnished D and trimming. The sample holds around 170,000 clones, approximately 86% seen once. The germline V gene encodes CDR1 SGHVS and CDR2 FNYEAQ. CDR3 size: 14 residues. V shed 5 bases and J shed 4 bases, with 12 bases lying between them. Seattle's cohort entered during active infection and was followed longitudinally. The TCR sequence derives from a man between 60 and 75 years old with COVID-19, enrolled during active disease. Sequences were obtained from peripheral blood. The genes are TRBV7-6 and TRBJ2-1, with TRBD2 as a possible D gene (5 bases). CDR3 region: CASSHPGLYNEQFF. In DNA, the CDR3 is TGTGCCAGCAGCCATCCCGGACTTTACAATGAGCAGTTCTTC.